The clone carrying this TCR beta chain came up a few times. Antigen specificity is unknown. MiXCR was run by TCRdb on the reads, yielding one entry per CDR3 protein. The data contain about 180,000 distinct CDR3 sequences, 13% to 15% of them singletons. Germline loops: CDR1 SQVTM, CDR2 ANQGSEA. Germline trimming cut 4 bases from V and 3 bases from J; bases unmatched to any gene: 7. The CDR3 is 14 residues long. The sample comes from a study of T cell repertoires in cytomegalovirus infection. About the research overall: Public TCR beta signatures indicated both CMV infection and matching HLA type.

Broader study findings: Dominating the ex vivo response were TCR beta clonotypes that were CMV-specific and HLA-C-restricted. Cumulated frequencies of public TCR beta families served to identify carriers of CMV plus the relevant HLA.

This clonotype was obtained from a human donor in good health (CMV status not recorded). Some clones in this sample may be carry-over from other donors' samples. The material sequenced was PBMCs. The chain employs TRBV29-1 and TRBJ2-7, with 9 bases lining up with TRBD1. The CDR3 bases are TGCAGCGTTGCCCGGACAGGGGTAGGCTACGAGCAGTACTTC. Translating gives CSVARTGVGYEQYF.